Each of the 16 T cell receptor beta chains below was sequenced from the same sample in a study of CD8+ T cells in alopecia areata. The authors extracted RNA and reverse transcribed it into cDNA as the sequencing template. Assay: immunoSEQ multiplex PCR; the TCRdb copy retains only in-frame clones and omits some. This table has 100,000 to 150,000 clones, about 49% appearing once. Sequenced material: CD8+ T cells sorted from blood, taken at week 0. These receptors were obtained from a human donor with alopecia areata.

The sample holds a few counts of this clone. The chain uses TRBV29-1 and TRBJ1-2; TRBD1 might be the D (6 bases). The V gene lost 4 bases and the J gene lost 6 bases, with 15 bases spanning the gap. This CDR3 has 13 amino acids. Germline CDR1 reads SQVTM; CDR2 reads ANQGSEA. The CDR3, as DNA: TGCAGCGTTGCTAGGGGGGGGTTTGATGGCTACACCTTC. This codes for CSVARGGFDGYTF.

This rearrangement joins TRBV7-9 to TRBJ1-6; D not certain. This CDR3 contains 13 residues. Deletions cut 4 bases from V and 6 bases from J, with 7 bases between. CDR1 SEHNR and CDR2 FQNEAQ come from the germline V gene (reference sequence). As DNA, the CDR3 is TGTGCCAGCAGCTCCCCCCTTAATTCACCCCTCCACTTT. It is translated as CASSSPLNSPLHF.

The sample holds a few counts of this clone. This chain uses TRBV19 with TRBJ2-1; 8 bases map to TRBD2. Looked up from germline, CDR1 is LNHDA and CDR2 is SQIVND (reference sequence). The CDR3 runs 14 residues. The ends lost 5 bases at V and 4 bases at J; junction bases unmatched: 4. CDR3 residues: CASSPTSGYNEQFF. Written as DNA, the CDR3 is TGTGCCAGTAGTCCCACTAGCGGATACAATGAGCAGTTCTTC.

This clone was picked up a small number of times. The chain has TRBV5-8 and TRBJ1-6, with a tentative D call TRBD1 (5 bases). This CDR3 has 13 amino acids. Trimming stripped 4 bases from V and 15 bases from J, with 17 bases between. CDR1 and CDR2 from the germline V gene are SGHTS and YDEGEE. The CDR3 protein is CASSPLGQNFLHF. The CDR3 DNA reads TGTGCCAGCAGCCCTTTGGGGCAAAACTTCCTCCACTTT.

The chain joins TRBV27 to TRBJ1-2; TRBD1 might be the D (5 bases). V was trimmed by 3 bases and J by 6 bases, leaving 11 bases between them. The CDR3 extends over 13 amino acids. Germline CDR1 reads MNHEY; CDR2 reads SMNVEV (reference sequence). The chain's CDR3 is CASSLDKSHGYTF. For the CDR3, the DNA is TGTGCCAGCAGTTTGGACAAGTCTCATGGCTACACCTTC.

V gene TRBV30 combines with J gene TRBJ1-1; D is ambiguous. Germline-derived CDR1 and CDR2 are GTSNPN and SVGIG (reference sequence). The CDR3 extends over 13 amino acids. With 0 bases removed from V and 0 bases from J, the gap between germline ends came to 5 bases. The CDR3 nucleotides read TGTGCCTGGAGTGTAGACATGAACACTGAAGCTTTCTTT. Translating it yields CAWSVDMNTEAFF.

This clone was observed a handful of times. The V and J genes are TRBV7-8 and TRBJ2-5, with TRBD1 identical over 7 bases. Germline assignment: CDR1 SGHVS and CDR2 FQNEAQ. This CDR3 has 15 residues. After removal of 4 bases from V and 2 bases from J, the junction contained 7 bases not matched to a gene. CDR3 nucleotide sequence: TGTGCCAGCAGCTCAAGAGACAGGGAACAAGAGACCCAGTACTTC. Protein: CASSSRDREQETQYF.

The chain has TRBV6-5 and TRBJ2-7; D might be TRBD1 (5 bases). Looked up from germline, CDR1 is MNHEY and CDR2 is SVGAGI. This CDR3 contains 14 residues. Trimming left V 2 bases short and J 6 bases short, with 14 bases between. CDR3 protein: CASSYRVGVTEQYF. For the CDR3, the DNA is TGTGCCAGCAGTTACCGGGTAGGGGTGACCGAGCAGTACTTC.

The genes are TRBV10-3 and TRBJ2-1, with 9 bases identical to TRBD1. CDR3 length: 15 residues. Germline V lookup: CDR1 ENHRY, CDR2 SYGVKD. J lost 6 bases, V lost 0 bases, and 3 bases had no gene match. As DNA, the CDR3 is TGTGCCATCAGTGAGTCAGGACAGGGGACCAATGAGCAGTTCTTC. It codes for CAISESGQGTNEQFF.

This clone was observed a handful of times. The CDR3 loop reads CSVYRGHEQYF. The CDR3 DNA reads TGCAGCGTCTACAGGGGCCACGAGCAGTACTTC. This chain uses TRBV29-1 with TRBJ2-7; 7 bases are shared with TRBD1. The CDR3 runs 11 residues. Looked up from germline, CDR1 is SQVTM and CDR2 is ANQGSEA. Losses at the gene ends were 6 bases for V and 5 bases for J; bases not matched to a gene: 4.

This clone was seen a few times. The chain carries TRBV25-1 and TRBJ2-5; no definite D call. Between the trimmed V and J ends, which lost 3 bases and 1 base, there was a span of 12 bases. Looked up from germline, CDR1 is MGHDK and CDR2 is SYGVNS. The CDR3 spans 15 residues. For the CDR3, the DNA is TGTGCCAGCAGTGATTCTGGACGTACCCAAGAGACCCAGTACTTC. This encodes CASSDSGRTQETQYF.

The chain links TRBV6-6 to TRBJ2-7, with TRBD1 identical over 7 bases. The ends lost 6 bases at V and 0 bases at J; junction bases unmatched: 11. Germline V gene data show CDR1 as MNHNY and CDR2 as SVGAGI (reference sequence). The CDR3 has 16 amino acids. CDR3 sequence: CASSEFQGDSSYEQYF. The CDR3 DNA follows: TGTGCCAGCAGCGAGTTTCAGGGGGACAGCTCCTACGAGCAGTACTTC.

The chain recombines TRBV29-1 with TRBJ2-7; 10 bases are shared with TRBD1. Germline assignment: CDR1 SQVTM and CDR2 ANQGSEA. V trimming: 5 bases; J trimming: 3 bases; junction bases outside the gene matches: 4. The CDR3 runs to 13 residues. DNA of the CDR3: TGCAGCGTTCACGGGACAGGGGACTACGAGCAGTACTTC. Residues: CSVHGTGDYEQYF.

The chain uses TRBV2 and TRBJ2-2; D gene ambiguous. The CDR3 spans 13 residues. Deletions cut 6 bases from V and 4 bases from J, with 9 bases between. The germline gives CDR1 SNHLY, CDR2 FYNNEI. Here the CDR3 DNA reads TGTGCCAGCAGCCCCCCGGTCACCGGGGAGCTGTTTTTT. Translation: CASSPPVTGELFF.

This clone was seen only a few times. The chain links TRBV7-9 to TRBJ1-6; D ambiguous. The germline V and J ends were trimmed by 3 bases and 6 bases, with 12 bases remaining between them. Germline V gives CDR1 SEHNR, CDR2 FQNEAQ (reference sequence). CDR3 length equals 15 residues. CDR3 sequence (DNA): TGTGCCAGCAGCTTTAGAGGAGGGCTTAATTCACCCCTCCACTTT. As protein: CASSFRGGLNSPLHF.

J is TRBJ1-1 and V is TRBV5-6; D not resolved. Germline V lookup: CDR1 SGHDT, CDR2 YYEEEE. Trimming removed 0 bases at V and 4 bases at J, with 10 bases between. The CDR3 sequence is 14 residues long. The CDR3, as DNA: TGTGCCAGCAGCTTGGCGGGGTCCGGCACTGAAGCTTTCTTT. Translated: CASSLAGSGTEAFF.